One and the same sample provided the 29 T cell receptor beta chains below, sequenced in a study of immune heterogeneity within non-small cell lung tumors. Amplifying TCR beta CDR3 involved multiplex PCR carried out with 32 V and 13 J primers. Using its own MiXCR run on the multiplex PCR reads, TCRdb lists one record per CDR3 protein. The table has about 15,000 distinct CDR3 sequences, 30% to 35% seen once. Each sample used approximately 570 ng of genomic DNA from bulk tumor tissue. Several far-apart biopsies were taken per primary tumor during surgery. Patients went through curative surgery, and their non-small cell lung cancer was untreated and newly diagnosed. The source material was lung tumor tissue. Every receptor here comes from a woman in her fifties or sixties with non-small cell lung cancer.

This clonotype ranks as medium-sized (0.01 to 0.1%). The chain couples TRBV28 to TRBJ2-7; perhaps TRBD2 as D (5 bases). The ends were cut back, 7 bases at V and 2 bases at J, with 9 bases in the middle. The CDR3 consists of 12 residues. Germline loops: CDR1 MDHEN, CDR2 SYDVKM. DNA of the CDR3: TGTGCCAGCAAACGGGATACCTACGAGCAGTACTTC. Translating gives CASKRDTYEQYF.

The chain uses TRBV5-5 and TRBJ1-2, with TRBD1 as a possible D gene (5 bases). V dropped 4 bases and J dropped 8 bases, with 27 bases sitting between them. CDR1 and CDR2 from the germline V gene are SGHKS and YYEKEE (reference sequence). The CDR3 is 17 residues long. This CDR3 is CASSIILIPGAHPGYTF. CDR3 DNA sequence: TGTGCCAGCAGCATCATCCTCATCCCCGGGGCCCATCCAGGCTACACCTTC.

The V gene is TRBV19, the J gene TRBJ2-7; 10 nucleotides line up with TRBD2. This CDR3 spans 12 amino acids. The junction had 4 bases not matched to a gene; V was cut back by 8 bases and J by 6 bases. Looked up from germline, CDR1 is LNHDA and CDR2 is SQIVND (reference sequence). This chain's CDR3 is CASSSGRGEQYF. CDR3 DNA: TGTGCCAGTTCCAGCGGGAGGGGCGAGCAGTACTTC. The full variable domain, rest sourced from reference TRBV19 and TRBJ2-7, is DGGITQSPKYLFRKEGQNVTLSCEQNLNHDAMYWYRQDPGQGLRLIYYSQIVNDFQKGDIAEGYSVSREKKESFPLTVTSAQKNPTAFYLCASSSGRGEQYFGPGTRLTVT.

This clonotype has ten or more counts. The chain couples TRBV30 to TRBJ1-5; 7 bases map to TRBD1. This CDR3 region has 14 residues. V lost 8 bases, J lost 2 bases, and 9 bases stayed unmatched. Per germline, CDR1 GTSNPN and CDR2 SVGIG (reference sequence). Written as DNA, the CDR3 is TGTGCCGGCGGGACAGAAGAGGGCAATCAGCCCCAGCATTTT. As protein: CAGGTEEGNQPQHF.

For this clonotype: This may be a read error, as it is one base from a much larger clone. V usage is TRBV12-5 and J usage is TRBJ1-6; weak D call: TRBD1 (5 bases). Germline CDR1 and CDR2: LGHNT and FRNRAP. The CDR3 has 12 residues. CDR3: CACGLGDGPLHF. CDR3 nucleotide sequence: TGTGCTTGTGGTTTGGGGGACGGGCCCCTCCACTTT.

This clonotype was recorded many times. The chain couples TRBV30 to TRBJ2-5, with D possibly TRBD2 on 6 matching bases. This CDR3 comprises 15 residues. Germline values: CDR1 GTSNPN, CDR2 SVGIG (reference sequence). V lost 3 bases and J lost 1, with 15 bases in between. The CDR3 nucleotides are TGTGCCTGGAGCGGAAATCTAGCGCCCCAAGAGACCCAGTACTTC. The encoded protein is CAWSGNLAPQETQYF.

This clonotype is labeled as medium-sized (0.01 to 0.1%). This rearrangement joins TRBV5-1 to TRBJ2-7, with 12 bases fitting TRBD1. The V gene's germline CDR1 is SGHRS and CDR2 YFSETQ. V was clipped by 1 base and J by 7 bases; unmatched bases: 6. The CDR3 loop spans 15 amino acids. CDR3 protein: CASSLLGTGGAEQYF. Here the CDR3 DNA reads TGCGCCAGCAGCTTGTTGGGGACAGGGGGCGCGGAGCAGTACTTC.

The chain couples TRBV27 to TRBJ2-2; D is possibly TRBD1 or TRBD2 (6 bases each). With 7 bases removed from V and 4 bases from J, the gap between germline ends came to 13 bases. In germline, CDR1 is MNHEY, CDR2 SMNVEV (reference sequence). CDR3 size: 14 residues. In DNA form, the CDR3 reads TGTGCCAGCACAAGGGGGGATCTCACCGGGGAGCTGTTTTTT. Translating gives CASTRGDLTGELFF.

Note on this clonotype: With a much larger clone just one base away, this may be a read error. CDR3 in amino acids: CASSQGSGHTF. In DNA, the CDR3 is TGTGCCAGCAGTCAGGGGAGTGGCCACACCTTC. V gene TRBV6-1 combines with J gene TRBJ1-2, with D possibly matching TRBD1 (6 bases). CDR3 length: 11 residues. CDR1 and CDR2 (germline): MNHNS, SASEGT.

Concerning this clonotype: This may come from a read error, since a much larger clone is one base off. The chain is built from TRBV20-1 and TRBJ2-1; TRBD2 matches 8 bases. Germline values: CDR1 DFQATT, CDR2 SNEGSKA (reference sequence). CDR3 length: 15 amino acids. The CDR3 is CSATPWLAGTDPKVF. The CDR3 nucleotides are TGCAGTGCCACCCCATGGCTAGCGGGTACCGACCCAAAGGTATTC.

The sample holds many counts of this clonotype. The CDR3 DNA is TGCAGTGCTAGAGGCGATCTCACAGATACGCAGTATTTT. Its protein is CSARGDLTDTQYF. V and J are TRBV20-1 and TRBJ2-3; D not resolved. CDR1 and CDR2 from the germline V gene are DFQATT and SNEGSKA (reference sequence). The CDR3 is 13 residues long. V was shortened by 1 base and J by 2 bases, with 7 bases between the two germline ends.

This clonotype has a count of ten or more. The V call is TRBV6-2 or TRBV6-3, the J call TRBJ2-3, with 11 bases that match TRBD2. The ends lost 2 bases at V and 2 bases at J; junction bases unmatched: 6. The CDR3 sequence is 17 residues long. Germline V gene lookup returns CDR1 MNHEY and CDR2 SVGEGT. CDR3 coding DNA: TGTGCCAGCAGTTACCCTAGCGGGGGGTACGACACAGATACGCAGTATTTT. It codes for CASSYPSGGYDTDTQYF.

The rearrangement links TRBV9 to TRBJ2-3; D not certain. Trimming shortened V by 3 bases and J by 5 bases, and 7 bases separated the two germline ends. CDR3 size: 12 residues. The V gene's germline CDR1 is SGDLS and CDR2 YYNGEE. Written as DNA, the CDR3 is TGTGCCAGCAGCGAGCCCAGAGATACGCAGTATTTT. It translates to CASSEPRDTQYF.

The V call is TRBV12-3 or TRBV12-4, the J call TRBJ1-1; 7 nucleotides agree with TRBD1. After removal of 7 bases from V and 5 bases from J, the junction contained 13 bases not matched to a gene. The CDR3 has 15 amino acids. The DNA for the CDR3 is TGTGCCAGCAACCCCAACAGGGGAGGGGGGACTGAAGCTTTCTTT. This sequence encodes CASNPNRGGGTEAFF.

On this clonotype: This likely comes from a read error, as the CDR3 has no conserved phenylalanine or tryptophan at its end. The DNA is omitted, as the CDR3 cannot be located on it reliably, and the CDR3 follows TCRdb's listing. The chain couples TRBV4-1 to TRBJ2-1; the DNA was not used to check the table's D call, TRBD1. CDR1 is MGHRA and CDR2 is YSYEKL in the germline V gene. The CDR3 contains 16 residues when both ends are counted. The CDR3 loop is CASSQGNRGQEDEQFL.

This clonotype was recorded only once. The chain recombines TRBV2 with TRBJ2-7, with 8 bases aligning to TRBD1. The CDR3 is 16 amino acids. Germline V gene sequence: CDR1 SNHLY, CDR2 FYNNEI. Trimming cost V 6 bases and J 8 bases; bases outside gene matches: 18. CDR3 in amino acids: CASSWRQGFLWNKQYF. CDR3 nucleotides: TGTGCCAGCAGCTGGAGACAGGGGTTTCTGTGGAACAAGCAGTACTTC. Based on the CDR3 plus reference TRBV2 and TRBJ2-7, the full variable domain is EPEVTQTPSHQVTQMGQEVILRCVPISNHLYFYWYRQILGQKVEFLVSFYNNEISEKSEIFDDQFSVERPDGSNFTLKIRSTKLEDSAMYFCASSWRQGFLWNKQYFGPGTRLTVT.

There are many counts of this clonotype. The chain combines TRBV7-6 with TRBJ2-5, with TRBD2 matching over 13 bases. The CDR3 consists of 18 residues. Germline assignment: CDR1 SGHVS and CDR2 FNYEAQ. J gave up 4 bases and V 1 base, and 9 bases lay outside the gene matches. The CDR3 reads CASSLEHRTSGGGETQYF. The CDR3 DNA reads TGTGCCAGCAGCTTAGAGCATCGGACTAGCGGGGGTGGAGAGACCCAGTACTTC.

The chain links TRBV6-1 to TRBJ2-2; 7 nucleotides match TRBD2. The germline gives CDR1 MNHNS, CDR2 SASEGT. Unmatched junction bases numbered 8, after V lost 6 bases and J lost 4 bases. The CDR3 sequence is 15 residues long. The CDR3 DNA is TGTGCCAGCAGGGGAGGGTACCGGGCCACCGGGGAGCTGTTTTTT. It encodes CASRGGYRATGELFF.

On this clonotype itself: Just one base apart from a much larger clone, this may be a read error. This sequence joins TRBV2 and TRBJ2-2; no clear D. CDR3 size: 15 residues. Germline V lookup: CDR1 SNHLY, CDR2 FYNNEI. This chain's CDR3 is CASSEFSQNNGELFF. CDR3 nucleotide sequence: TGTGCCAGCAGTGAGTTTAGCCAGAACAACGGGGAGCTGTTTTTT.

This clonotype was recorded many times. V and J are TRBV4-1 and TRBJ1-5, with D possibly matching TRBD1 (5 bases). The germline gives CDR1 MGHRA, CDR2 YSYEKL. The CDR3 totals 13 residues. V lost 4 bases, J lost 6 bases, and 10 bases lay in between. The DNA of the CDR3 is TGCGCCAGCAGCCTGACAGAGAGTCAGCCCCAGCATTTT. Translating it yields CASSLTESQPQHF.

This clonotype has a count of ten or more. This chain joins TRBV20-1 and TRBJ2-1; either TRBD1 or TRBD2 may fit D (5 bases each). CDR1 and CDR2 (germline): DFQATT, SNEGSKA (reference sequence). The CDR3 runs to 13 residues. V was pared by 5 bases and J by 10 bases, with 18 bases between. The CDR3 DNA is TGCAGTGCTCCCTCCGGGGACCATAGGGAGCAGTTCTTC. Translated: CSAPSGDHREQFF.

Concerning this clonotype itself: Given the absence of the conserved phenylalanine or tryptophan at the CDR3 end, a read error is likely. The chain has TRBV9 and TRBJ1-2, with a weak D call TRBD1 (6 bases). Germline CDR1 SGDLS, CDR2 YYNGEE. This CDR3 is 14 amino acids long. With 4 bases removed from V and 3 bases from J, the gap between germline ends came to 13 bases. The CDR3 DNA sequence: TGTGCCAGCAGCATACGGACAGAGGACTATGGCTACACCTCC. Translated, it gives CASSIRTEDYGYTS.

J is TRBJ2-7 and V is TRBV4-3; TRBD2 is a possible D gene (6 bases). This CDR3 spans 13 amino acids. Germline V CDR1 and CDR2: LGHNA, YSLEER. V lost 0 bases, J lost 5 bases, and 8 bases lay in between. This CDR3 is CASSQDRGNEQYF. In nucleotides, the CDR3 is TGCGCCAGCAGCCAAGATCGGGGGAACGAGCAGTACTTC.

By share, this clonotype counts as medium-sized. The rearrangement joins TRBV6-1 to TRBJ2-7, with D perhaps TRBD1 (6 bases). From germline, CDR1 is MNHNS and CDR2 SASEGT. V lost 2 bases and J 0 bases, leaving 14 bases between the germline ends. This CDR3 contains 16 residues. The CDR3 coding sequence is TGTGCCAGCAGTGAAATCGGGACAACCTACTCCTACGAGCAGTACTTC. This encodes CASSEIGTTYSYEQYF.

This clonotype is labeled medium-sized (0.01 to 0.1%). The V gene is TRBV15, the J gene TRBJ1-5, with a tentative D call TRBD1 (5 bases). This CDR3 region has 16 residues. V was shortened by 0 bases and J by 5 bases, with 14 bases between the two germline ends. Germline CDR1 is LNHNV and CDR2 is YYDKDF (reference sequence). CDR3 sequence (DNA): TGTGCCACCAGCAGAGATGCTGACAGAGCATATCAGCCCCAGCATTTT. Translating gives CATSRDADRAYQPQHF.

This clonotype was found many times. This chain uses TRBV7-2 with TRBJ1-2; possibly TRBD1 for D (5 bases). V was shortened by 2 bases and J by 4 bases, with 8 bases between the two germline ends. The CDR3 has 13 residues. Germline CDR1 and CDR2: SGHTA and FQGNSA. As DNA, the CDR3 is TGTGCCAGCAGCTTAAAGGGGAGCTATGGCTACACCTTC. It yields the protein CASSLKGSYGYTF.

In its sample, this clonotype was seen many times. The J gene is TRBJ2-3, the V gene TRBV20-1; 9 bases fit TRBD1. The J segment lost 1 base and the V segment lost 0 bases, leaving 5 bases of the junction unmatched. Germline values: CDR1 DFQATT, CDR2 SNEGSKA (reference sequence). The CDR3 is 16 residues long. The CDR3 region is CSARDLRDRGTDTQYF. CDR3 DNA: TGCAGTGCTAGAGATTTGAGGGACAGGGGCACAGATACGCAGTATTTT.

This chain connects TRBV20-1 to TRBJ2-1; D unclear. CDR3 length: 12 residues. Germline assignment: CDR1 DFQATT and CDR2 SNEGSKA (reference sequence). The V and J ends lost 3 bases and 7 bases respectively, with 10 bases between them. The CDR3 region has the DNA TGCAGTGCTAGCCCCCTCCAAAATGAGCAGTTCTTC. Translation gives CSASPLQNEQFF.

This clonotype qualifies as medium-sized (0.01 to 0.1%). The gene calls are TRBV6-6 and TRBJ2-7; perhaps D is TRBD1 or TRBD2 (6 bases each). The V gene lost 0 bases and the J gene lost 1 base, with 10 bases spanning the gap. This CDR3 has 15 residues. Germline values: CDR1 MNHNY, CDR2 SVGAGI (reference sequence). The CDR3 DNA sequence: TGTGCCAGCAGTTACTCGGGGGGCTCTTCCTACGAGCAGTACTTC. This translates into CASSYSGGSSYEQYF.